This T cell receptor (beta chain) originates from a study of T-cell reconstitution after alpha-beta-depleted transplantation in children. Study results and caveats: Two months or so post-transplant, alpha-beta T cells reportedly derived from several hundred expanded graft clones.

This CDR3 comprises 15 residues. Deletions cut 5 bases from V and 0 bases from J, with 9 bases between. CDR1 is SGHKS and CDR2 is YYEKEE in the germline V gene (reference sequence). For TCRbeta, the library was prepared with unique molecular identifiers. A single record per CDR3 protein comes from TCRdb applying MiXCR to the PCR reads. Of approximately 1,000,000 distinct CDR3 sequences listed, roughly 29% were seen once; the top ten hold over 25%. A few counts support this clonotype. Its specificity is unknown. This sequence joins TRBV5-5 and TRBJ2-6; D not certain. This clonotype originated in a boy under two years old who had a stem cell transplant for SCID, so the T cells may come from the graft donor. Sequencing was performed on PBMCs, mostly from graft donor cells, taken 360 days after TCRalphabeta/CD19-depleted stem cell transplant. CDR3 sequence (DNA): TGTGCCAGCAGGTCTCCGCCCTCTGGGGCCAACGTCCTGACTTTC. It codes for CASRSPPSGANVLTF.